The 18 T cell receptor beta chains below come from one sample, sequenced in a study of blood T cell dynamics during melanoma immunotherapy (dated by TCRdb to 2018 to 2020). The library came from the immunoSEQ multiplex PCR assay. TCRdb took this table from immuneACCESS and kept in-frame rearrangements with V and J called. Such tables lack part of the clones; where checked against another copy, unresolved V genes explain under half of the gap, and the rest is unexplained. Across this sample there are 8,400 or so clones, with more than 80% seen only once. The top ten clonotypes cover roughly 3.5% of the sample. What this sample's time point label stands for: week 3, after first cycle of checkpoint inhibitor. The material was blood, obtained from a patient treated with checkpoint blockade. These TCRs come from a human donor with melanoma.

This chain links TRBV6-5 with TRBJ2-7; unclear D gene. The CDR3 has 10 amino acids. V dropped 8 bases and J dropped 4 bases, with 6 bases sitting between them. In germline, CDR1 is MNHEY, CDR2 SVGAGI. Written as DNA, the CDR3 is TGTGCCAGCCTGAGGTACGAGCAGTACTTC. Translation: CASLRYEQYF.

The gene calls are TRBV7-9 and TRBJ1-4; TRBD1 matches at 7 bases. Per the germline V gene, CDR1 is SEHNR and CDR2 is FQNEAQ (reference sequence). This CDR3 comprises 16 residues. The V gene end was trimmed by 2 bases and the J gene end by 8 bases; junction bases not matched to a gene: 11. CDR3 nucleotides: TGTGCCAGCAGCTTAACTCGACAGGGTCTAGGGGAAAAACTGTTTTTT. Translating it yields CASSLTRQGLGEKLFF. The full variable domain, with the rest looked up from reference TRBV7-9 and TRBJ1-4, is DTGVSQNPRHKITKRGQNVTFRCDPISEHNRLYWYRQTLGQGPEFLTYFQNEAQLEKSRLLSDRFSAERPKGSFSTLEIQRTEQGDSAMYLCASSLTRQGLGEKLFFGSGTQLSVL.

This chain connects TRBV11-1 to TRBJ2-7; 8 positions match TRBD1. The CDR3 length is 15 residues. Losses at the gene ends were 7 bases for V and 7 bases for J; bases not matched to a gene: 15. Germline V CDR1 and CDR2: SGHAT, FQDESV (reference sequence). The CDR3 DNA reads as TGTGCCAGCACCACCCTGGGCCAGGGGGCAGGGGAGCAGTACTTC. Translated, it gives CASTTLGQGAGEQYF.

The chain uses TRBV28 and TRBJ1-3; weak D call: TRBD1 (5 bases). There are 15 residues in the CDR3. Trimming pared 10 bases from V and 0 bases from J, leaving 16 bases between. The germline CDR1 and CDR2 sequences are MDHEN and SYDVKM. The CDR3 spells CATLSGAASGNTIYF. DNA of the CDR3: TGTGCCACCCTATCCGGGGCAGCCTCTGGAAACACCATATATTTT.

The genes are TRBV28 and TRBJ1-3, with TRBD1 matching over 11 bases. The CDR3 is made up of 15 amino acids. Per the germline V gene, CDR1 is MDHEN and CDR2 is SYDVKM. V was pared by 7 bases and J by 4 bases, with 6 bases of the junction left unmatched. DNA of the CDR3: TGTGCCAGCATGTGGACAGGGGGCAGGGGAAACACCATATATTTT. Translating it yields CASMWTGGRGNTIYF.

The table lists this clone with a few counts. The CDR3 nucleotides are TGTGCCAGCAGCCAAGATTGGGACGGAGATCAGCCCCAGCATTTT. The encoded protein is CASSQDWDGDQPQHF. This chain connects TRBV4-2 to TRBJ1-5; maybe TRBD1 (5 bases). The V gene's germline CDR1 is LGHNA and CDR2 YNFKEQ. The V end lost 0 bases, the J end lost 5 bases, and 11 bases lay between the germline ends. This CDR3 spans 15 amino acids.

This rearrangement joins TRBV14 to TRBJ1-1; possibly TRBD1 for D (6 bases). The CDR3 contains 14 residues. V was clipped by 0 bases and J by 11 bases, with 16 bases between them. Germline V gene sequence: CDR1 SGHDN, CDR2 FVKESK. CDR3 region: CASSQDRWGRPAFF. The CDR3 DNA sequence: TGTGCCAGCAGCCAAGATCGTTGGGGGCGCCCGGCTTTCTTT.

This clone appeared once. The rearrangement uses TRBV5-1 and TRBJ2-7, with TRBD2 as a possible D gene (6 bases). Germline CDR1 and CDR2: SGHRS and YFSETQ. V shed 5 bases and J shed 0 bases, with 9 bases lying between them. CDR3 length equals 13 residues. Written as DNA, the CDR3 is TGCGCCAGCAGTGAGCGGGCCTCCTACGAGCAGTACTTC. Amino acids: CASSERASYEQYF.

The chain recombines TRBV5-4 with TRBJ2-5, with 11 bases fitting TRBD2. The J call is uncertain, as TRBJ2-7 better fits the DNA end. The CDR3 totals 15 residues. CDR1 SGHNT and CDR2 YYREEE come from the germline V gene (reference sequence). CDR3 region: CASSLGTSGGYEQYF. The CDR3 nucleotides read TGTGCCAGCAGCTTGGGTACTAGCGGGGGTTACGAGCAGTACTTC.

The genes are TRBV20-1 and TRBJ2-7; TRBD1 agrees at 8 bases. The trim removed 5 bases at V and 12 bases at J, leaving 9 bases unmatched. The CDR3 has 11 amino acids. Germline CDR1 and CDR2: DFQATT and SNEGSKA (reference sequence). CDR3 loop: CSAPWTGRPYF. CDR3 bases: TGCAGTGCTCCTTGGACAGGGCGCCCGTACTTC.

The rearrangement uses TRBV10-3 and TRBJ2-7; the D is unclear. The CDR3 loop spans 13 amino acids. Germline V gives CDR1 ENHRY, CDR2 SYGVKD. The CDR3 sequence is CASSVAEAYEQYF. The CDR3 DNA reads TGTGCTAGCTCGGTCGCAGAAGCCTACGAGCAGTACTTC.

This chain joins TRBV7-6 and TRBJ2-1; D possibly corresponds to TRBD2 (6 bases). Trimming left V 3 bases short and J 2 bases short, with 11 bases between. Germline assignment: CDR1 SGHVS and CDR2 FNYEAQ. There are 15 residues in the CDR3. The CDR3 region is CASSFGDSPYNEQFF. In DNA form, the CDR3 reads TGTGCCAGCAGCTTCGGGGACTCCCCCTACAATGAGCAGTTCTTC.

The genes are TRBV7-8 and TRBJ2-7, with a possible D match to TRBD2 (6 bases). Trimming left V 4 bases short and J 3 bases short, with 10 bases between. This CDR3 region has 13 residues. The germline V gene has CDR1 SGHVS and CDR2 FQNEAQ. CDR3 sequence reads: CASSWGVIYEQYF. The CDR3 bases are TGTGCCAGCAGCTGGGGGGTTATCTACGAGCAGTACTTC.

This chain connects TRBV18 to TRBJ1-2; D is undetermined. Per the germline V gene, CDR1 is KGHSH and CDR2 is LQKENI. Trimming removed 4 bases at V and 0 bases at J, with 9 bases between. The CDR3 loop spans 14 amino acids. Here the CDR3 DNA reads TGTGCCAGCTCACAGGACGGAGCTAACTATGGCTACACCTTC. This translates into CASSQDGANYGYTF.

The CDR3 spells CASQGGGGNTDTQYF. DNA for the CDR3: TGTGCCAGCCAAGGGGGGGGCGGTAACACAGATACGCAGTATTTT. This chain links TRBV2 with TRBJ2-3; perhaps TRBD2 as D (7 bases). Germline V gene lookup returns CDR1 SNHLY and CDR2 FYNNEI. CDR3 size: 15 residues. V was clipped by 8 bases and J by 2 bases, with 17 bases between them.

Concerning this clone itself: At one end the junction does not follow the germline gene, possibly because of a read error. The V gene is TRBV7-9, the J gene TRBJ2-7; TRBD1 is a possible D gene (6 bases). Germline CDR1 SEHNR, CDR2 FQNEAQ (reference sequence). This CDR3 has 15 residues. CDR3: CASSLAGAGAYEQYF. Written as DNA, the CDR3 is TGTGCCAGCAGCCTAGCAGGGGCTGGAGCCTACGAGCAGTACTTC.

The chain links TRBV2 to TRBJ2-7; 10 nucleotides agree with TRBD2. From germline, CDR1 is SNHLY and CDR2 FYNNEI. J gave up 7 bases and V 5 bases, and 11 bases lay outside the gene matches. The CDR3 is 15 residues long. The CDR3 nucleotides read TGTGCCAGCAGTCAACCGGGACTAGCGACGGGAGAGCAGTACTTC. It specifies CASSQPGLATGEQYF.

This clone was picked up a small number of times. This chain links TRBV5-4 with TRBJ2-7; 13 nucleotides align to TRBD2. The V gene end was trimmed by 4 bases and the J gene end by 5 bases; junction bases not matched to a gene: 6. CDR3 length: 15 amino acids. Looked up from germline, CDR1 is SGHNT and CDR2 is YYREEE (reference sequence). The CDR3 DNA reads as TGTGCCAGCAGCCGGAGACTAGCGGGAGGCCACGAGCAGTACTTC. This gives the protein CASSRRLAGGHEQYF.